This T cell receptor beta chain was captured in a study of shared clonotypes between healthy human individuals. Overall study findings and caveats: Shared across several donors were around 5% of the naive CD4 clonotypes.

On this clone itself: The antigen is unknown.

CDR1 is MNHEY and CDR2 is SVGAGI in the germline V gene. Trimming left V 6 bases short and J 10 bases short, with 13 bases between. The CDR3 extends over 13 amino acids. Using immunoSEQ multiplex PCR, the repertoire was profiled, and TCRdb retains in-frame clones only, with some absent. Of 2 million to 2.5 million clones in the sample, about 94% were seen once. Naive CD4+ cells were CD45RA-selected; the remaining cells were memory. Sequencing used naive CD4+ T cells sorted from blood. Subset: CD45RA+ positively selected. The V call is TRBV6-5, the J call TRBJ1-6; D not certain. This receptor was obtained from a man in his late teens or twenties in good health. CDR3 DNA sequence: TGTGCCAGCAGCACGTACCAGGACTCACCCCTCCACTTT. This sequence encodes CASSTYQDSPLHF.